What follows are 9 T cell receptor beta chains derived from one specimen sequenced in a study of cytomegalovirus exposure and HLA in healthy donors. The primer mix had 60 Vbeta and 13 Jbeta primers. Sequencing was performed with immunoSEQ multiplex PCR; in TCRdb, only in-frame clones are kept and a portion is missing. The table shows 150,000 to 250,000 clones, with around 86% occurring only once. The sample was PBMCs. The source is a woman between 45 and 65 years old in good health and CMV-seropositive.

On this clone: The same CDR3 arises from other DNA sequences in this sample as well. This sequence joins TRBV27 and TRBJ2-1, with D unclear. V dropped 2 bases and J dropped 3 bases, with 8 bases sitting between them. There are 14 residues in the CDR3. Germline-derived CDR1 and CDR2 are MNHEY and SMNVEV (reference sequence). The CDR3 reads CASSLDRFYNEQFF. In DNA, the CDR3 is TGTGCCAGCAGTTTAGATAGATTCTACAATGAGCAGTTCTTC.

The chain combines TRBV19 with TRBJ2-3, with D unresolved. The CDR3 contains 13 residues. Germline V CDR1 and CDR2: LNHDA, SQIVND (reference sequence). Trimming removed 6 bases from V and 6 bases from J, with 13 bases in between. CDR3: CASRQSFGDTQYF. The CDR3 region has the DNA TGTGCCAGTAGGCAAAGCTTCGGGGATACGCAGTATTTT.

This chain links TRBV19 with TRBJ2-3, with 7 bases that match TRBD1. Germline assignment: CDR1 LNHDA and CDR2 SQIVND (reference sequence). The CDR3 sequence is 17 residues long. V gave up 3 bases and J gave up 7 bases; unmatched junction bases: 16. The CDR3 here is CASSMGTEFRLFYTQYF. CDR3 bases: TGTGCCAGTAGTATGGGGACAGAATTCCGCCTCTTTTATACGCAGTATTTT.

J is TRBJ2-4 and V is TRBV27, with TRBD2 matching 10 bases. This CDR3 has 15 amino acids. Losses at the gene ends were 8 bases for V and 9 bases for J; bases not matched to a gene: 13. Germline V lookup: CDR1 MNHEY, CDR2 SMNVEV (reference sequence). The CDR3 loop is CASALTAGGQGIQYF. The CDR3 DNA is TGTGCCAGCGCACTTACAGCGGGGGGGCAGGGCATTCAGTACTTC.

This clone occurred a few times. The chain links TRBV5-6 to TRBJ1-2, with 9 bases fitting TRBD1. Germline V gene sequence: CDR1 SGHDT, CDR2 YYEEEE. CDR3 size: 14 residues. Trimming at V came to 4 bases and at J to 8 bases, leaving 9 bases not matched to a gene. The CDR3 region is CASSLQGAPGGYTF. CDR3 nucleotide sequence: TGTGCCAGCAGCCTACAGGGGGCGCCAGGGGGCTACACCTTC.

The V gene is TRBV15, the J gene TRBJ2-7; a weak D match, TRBD1 (6 bases). V shed 0 bases and J shed 4 bases, with 10 bases lying between them. The CDR3 is 14 amino acids. Germline V gene data show CDR1 as LNHNV and CDR2 as YYDKDF (reference sequence). This CDR3 reads CATSRDGQYYEQYF. The CDR3 DNA sequence: TGTGCCACCAGCAGAGACGGACAGTATTACGAGCAGTACTTC.

V and J are TRBV5-6 and TRBJ2-3, with a tentative D call TRBD2 (6 bases). The CDR3 length is 13 residues. The germline CDR1 and CDR2 sequences are SGHDT and YYEEEE. Deletions cut 4 bases from V and 2 bases from J, with 8 bases between. CDR3 nucleotide sequence: TGTGCCAGCAGCCGGGGGTCCACAGATACGCAGTATTTT. It is translated as CASSRGSTDTQYF.

The chain links TRBV18 to TRBJ1-1; D may be TRBD1 (5 bases). This CDR3 spans 15 amino acids. The germline CDR1 and CDR2 sequences are KGHSH and LQKENI. V was shortened by 3 bases and J by 5 bases, with 16 bases between the two germline ends. The CDR3 reads CASSPERGVGTEAFF. The DNA of the CDR3 is TGTGCCAGCTCACCTGAACGGGGGGTTGGGACTGAAGCTTTCTTT. Full variable domain (remainder filled in from reference TRBV18 and TRBJ1-1): NAGVMQNPRHLVRRRGQEARLRCSPMKGHSHVYWYRQLPEEGLKFMVYLQKENIIDESGMPKERFSAEFPKEGPSILRIQQVVRGDSAAYFCASSPERGVGTEAFFGQGTRLTVV.

This CDR3 is CASTSDRMNTEAFF. In nucleotides, the CDR3 is TGTGCCAGCACCTCGGACAGGATGAACACTGAAGCTTTCTTT. V gene TRBV6-5 combines with J gene TRBJ1-1, with 7 bases matching TRBD1. Germline CDR1 and CDR2: MNHEY and SVGAGI. The J segment lost 0 bases and the V segment lost 7 bases, leaving 5 bases of the junction unmatched. CDR3 size: 14 residues.